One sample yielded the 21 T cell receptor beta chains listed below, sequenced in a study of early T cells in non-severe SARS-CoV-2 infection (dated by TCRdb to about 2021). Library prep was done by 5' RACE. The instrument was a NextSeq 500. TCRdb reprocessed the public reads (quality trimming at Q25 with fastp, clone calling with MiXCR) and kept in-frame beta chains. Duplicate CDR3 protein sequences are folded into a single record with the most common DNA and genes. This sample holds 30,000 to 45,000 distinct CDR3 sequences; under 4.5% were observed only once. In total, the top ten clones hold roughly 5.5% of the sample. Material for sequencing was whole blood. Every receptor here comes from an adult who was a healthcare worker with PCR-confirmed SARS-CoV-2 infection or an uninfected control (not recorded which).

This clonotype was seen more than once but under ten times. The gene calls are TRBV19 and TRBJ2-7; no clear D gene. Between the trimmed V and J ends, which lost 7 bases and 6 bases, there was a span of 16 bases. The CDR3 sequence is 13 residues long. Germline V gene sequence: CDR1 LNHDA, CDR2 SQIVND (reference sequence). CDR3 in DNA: TGTGCCAGTATTGGTAGACGTGTCTGCGAGCAGTACTTC. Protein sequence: CASIGRRVCEQYF.

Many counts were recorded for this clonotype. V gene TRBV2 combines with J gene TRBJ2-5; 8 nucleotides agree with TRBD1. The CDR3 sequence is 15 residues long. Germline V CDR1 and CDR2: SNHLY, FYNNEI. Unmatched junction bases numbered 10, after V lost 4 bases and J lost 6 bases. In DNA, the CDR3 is TGTGCCAGCAGTGGAGGGCAGGGGGCGACGAAGACCCAGTACTTC. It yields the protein CASSGGQGATKTQYF.

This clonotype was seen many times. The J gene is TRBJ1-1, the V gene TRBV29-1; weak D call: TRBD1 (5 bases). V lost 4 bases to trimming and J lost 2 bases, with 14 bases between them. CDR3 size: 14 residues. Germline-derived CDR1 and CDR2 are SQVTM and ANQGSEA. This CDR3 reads CSVVPVGGNTEAFF. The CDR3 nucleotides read TGCAGCGTTGTGCCAGTTGGGGGTAACACTGAAGCTTTCTTT.

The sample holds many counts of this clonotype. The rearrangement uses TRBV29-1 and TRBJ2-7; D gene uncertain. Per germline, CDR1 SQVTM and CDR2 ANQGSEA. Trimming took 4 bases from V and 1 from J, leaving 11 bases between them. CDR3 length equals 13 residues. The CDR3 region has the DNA TGCAGCGTTGTGGCAGGACCTTCCTACGAGCAGTACTTC. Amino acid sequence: CSVVAGPSYEQYF.

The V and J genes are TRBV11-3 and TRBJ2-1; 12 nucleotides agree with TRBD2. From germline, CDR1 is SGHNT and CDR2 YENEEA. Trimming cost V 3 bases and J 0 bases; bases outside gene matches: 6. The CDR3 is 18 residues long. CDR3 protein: CASSLTSGRPSSYNEQFF. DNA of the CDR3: TGTGCCAGCAGCTTGACTAGCGGGAGACCAAGCTCCTACAATGAGCAGTTCTTC. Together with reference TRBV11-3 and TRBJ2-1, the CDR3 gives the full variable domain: EAGVVQSPRYKIIEKKQPVAFWCNPISGHNTLYWYLQNLGQGPELLIRYENEEAVDDSQLPKDRFSAERLKGVDSTLKIQPAELGDSAVYLCASSLTSGRPSSYNEQFFGPGTRLTVL.

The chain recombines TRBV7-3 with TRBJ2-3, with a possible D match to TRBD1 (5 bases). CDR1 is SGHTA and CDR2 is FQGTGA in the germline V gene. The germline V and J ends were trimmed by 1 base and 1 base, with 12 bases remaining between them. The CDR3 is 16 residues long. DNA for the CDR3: TGTGCCAGCAGCTTAAATCCAGCAGGGCGCACAGATACGCAGTATTTT. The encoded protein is CASSLNPAGRTDTQYF.

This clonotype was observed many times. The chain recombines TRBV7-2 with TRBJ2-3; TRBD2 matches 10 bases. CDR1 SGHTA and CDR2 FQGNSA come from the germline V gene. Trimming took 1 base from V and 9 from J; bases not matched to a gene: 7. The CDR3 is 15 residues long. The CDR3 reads CASSLGGLATGTQYF. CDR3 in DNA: TGTGCCAGCAGCTTAGGGGGACTAGCGACCGGAACGCAGTATTTT.

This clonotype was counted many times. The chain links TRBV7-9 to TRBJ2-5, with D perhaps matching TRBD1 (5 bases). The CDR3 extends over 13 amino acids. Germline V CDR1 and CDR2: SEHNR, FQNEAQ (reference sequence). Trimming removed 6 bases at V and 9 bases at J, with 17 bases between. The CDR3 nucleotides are TGTGCCAGCAGTCCGACAGTTGTAGAATCCCAGTACTTC. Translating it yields CASSPTVVESQYF.

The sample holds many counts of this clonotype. The CDR3 spells CASSYDFPGTVNTGELFF. The CDR3 DNA is TGTGCCAGCAGTTACGATTTCCCCGGGACAGTAAACACCGGGGAGCTGTTTTTT. V is TRBV6-2 or TRBV6-3 and J is TRBJ2-2; 7 bases are shared with TRBD1. The CDR3 length is 18 residues. CDR1 is MNHEY, CDR2 SVGEGT, per germline. V shed 2 bases, J shed 2 bases, and the junction held 11 bases outside the gene matches.

The CDR3 protein is CASSYGGSNQPQHF. The CDR3 coding sequence is TGTGCCAGCAGTTACGGCGGTAGCAATCAGCCCCAGCATTTT. The chain couples TRBV6-2 or TRBV6-3 to TRBJ1-5; D gene uncertain. The CDR3 is 14 amino acids. Trimming pared 2 bases from V and 0 bases from J, leaving 5 bases between. Germline CDR1 MNHEY, CDR2 SVGEGT.

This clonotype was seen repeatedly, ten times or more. CDR3 amino acids: CASSRASGSTDTQYF. Here the CDR3 DNA reads TGTGCCAGCAGCCGAGCTAGCGGGAGTACAGATACGCAGTATTTT. V gene TRBV5-4 combines with J gene TRBJ2-3; 10 bases line up with TRBD2. Germline CDR1 and CDR2: SGHNT and YYREEE (reference sequence). The CDR3 has 15 amino acids. V trimming: 4 bases; J trimming: 3 bases; junction bases outside the gene matches: 5.

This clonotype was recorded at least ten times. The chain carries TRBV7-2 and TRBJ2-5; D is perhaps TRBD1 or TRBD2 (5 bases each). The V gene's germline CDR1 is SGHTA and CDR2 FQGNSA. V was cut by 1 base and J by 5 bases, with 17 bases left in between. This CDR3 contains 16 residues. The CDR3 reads CASSLGTTPGQETQYF. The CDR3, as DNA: TGTGCCAGCAGCTTAGGAACGACTCCGGGGCAGGAGACCCAGTACTTC.

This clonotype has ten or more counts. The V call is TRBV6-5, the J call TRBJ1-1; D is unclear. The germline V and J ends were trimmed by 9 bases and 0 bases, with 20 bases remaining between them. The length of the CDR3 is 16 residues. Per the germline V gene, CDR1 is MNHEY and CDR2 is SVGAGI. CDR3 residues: CASFSDRESMNTEAFF. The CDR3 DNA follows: TGTGCCAGTTTTTCGGACCGGGAGTCGATGAACACTGAAGCTTTCTTT.

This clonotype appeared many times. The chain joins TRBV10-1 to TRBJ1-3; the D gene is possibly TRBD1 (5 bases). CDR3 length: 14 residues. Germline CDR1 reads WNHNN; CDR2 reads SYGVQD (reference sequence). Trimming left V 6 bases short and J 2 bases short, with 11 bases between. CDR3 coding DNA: TGCGCCAGCAGCTTACAAGGGGCTGGAAACACCATATATTTT. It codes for CASSLQGAGNTIYF.

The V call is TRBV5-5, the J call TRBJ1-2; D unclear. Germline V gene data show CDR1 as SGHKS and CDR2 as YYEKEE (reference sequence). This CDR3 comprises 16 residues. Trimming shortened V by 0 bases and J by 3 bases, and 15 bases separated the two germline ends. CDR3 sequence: CASSLVATGSDYGYTF. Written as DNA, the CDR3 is TGTGCCAGCAGCTTGGTGGCGACTGGGTCGGACTATGGCTACACCTTC.

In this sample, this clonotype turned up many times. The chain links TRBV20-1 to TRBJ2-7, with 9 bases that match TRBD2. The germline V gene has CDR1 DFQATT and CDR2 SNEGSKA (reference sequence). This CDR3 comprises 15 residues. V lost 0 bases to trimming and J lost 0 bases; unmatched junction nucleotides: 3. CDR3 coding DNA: TGCAGTGCTAGAGATCCTAGCGGGGTCTCCTACGAGCAGTACTTC. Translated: CSARDPSGVSYEQYF.

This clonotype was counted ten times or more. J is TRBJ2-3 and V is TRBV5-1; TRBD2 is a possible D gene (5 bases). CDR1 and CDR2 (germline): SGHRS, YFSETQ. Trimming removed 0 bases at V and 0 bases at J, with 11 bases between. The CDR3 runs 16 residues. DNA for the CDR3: TGCGCCAGCAGCTTGGTCCTCAGCGGTAGCACAGATACGCAGTATTTT. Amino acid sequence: CASSLVLSGSTDTQYF.

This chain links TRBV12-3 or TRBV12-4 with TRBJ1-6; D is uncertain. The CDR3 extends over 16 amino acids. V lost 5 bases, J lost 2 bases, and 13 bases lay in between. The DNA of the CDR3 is TGTGCCAGCAGTCTGGACGCACAGACCTATAATTCACCCCTCCACTTT. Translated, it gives CASSLDAQTYNSPLHF.

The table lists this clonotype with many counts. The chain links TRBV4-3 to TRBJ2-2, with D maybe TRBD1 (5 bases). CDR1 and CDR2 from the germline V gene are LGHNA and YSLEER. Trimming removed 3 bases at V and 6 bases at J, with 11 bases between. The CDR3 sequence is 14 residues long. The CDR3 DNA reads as TGCGCCAGCAGCCAGGGGCCTTTCTCCGGGGAGCTGTTTTTT. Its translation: CASSQGPFSGELFF.

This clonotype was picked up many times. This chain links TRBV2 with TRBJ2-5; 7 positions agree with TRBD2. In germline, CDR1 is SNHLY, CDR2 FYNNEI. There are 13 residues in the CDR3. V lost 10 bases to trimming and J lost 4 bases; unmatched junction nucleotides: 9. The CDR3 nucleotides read TGTGCCACACTAAGCGGGATCGGAGAGACCCAGTACTTC. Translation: CATLSGIGETQYF.

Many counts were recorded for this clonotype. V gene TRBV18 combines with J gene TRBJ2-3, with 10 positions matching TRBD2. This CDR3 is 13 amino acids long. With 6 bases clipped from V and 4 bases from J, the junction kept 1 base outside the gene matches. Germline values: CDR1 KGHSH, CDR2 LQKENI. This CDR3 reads CASSLAGADTQYF. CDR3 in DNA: TGTGCCAGCTCTCTAGCGGGAGCAGATACGCAGTATTTT. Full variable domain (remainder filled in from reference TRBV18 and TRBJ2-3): NAGVMQNPRHLVRRRGQEARLRCSPMKGHSHVYWYRQLPEEGLKFMVYLQKENIIDESGMPKERFSAEFPKEGPSILRIQQVVRGDSAAYFCASSLAGADTQYFGPGTRLTVL.